This TCR beta chain derives from a study of radiotherapy plus CTLA-4 blockade in lung cancer. Findings and caveats of the study: In blood, early T cell clone dynamics reportedly predicted response best, together with interferon-beta. Radiotherapy was combined with ipilimumab, and tumor-derived TCR clones then expanded in blood.

The table came from immunoSEQ multiplex PCR; TCRdb's copy has only in-frame clones and leaves some out. The table shows roughly 100,000 clones, with roughly 80% occurring only once. The V segment lost 5 bases and the J segment 5 bases; nucleotides outside the gene matches: 5. Germline CDR1 reads PRHDT; CDR2 reads FYEKMQ (reference sequence). This CDR3 region has 14 residues. About this clone: Its antigen is not known.

The chain carries TRBV13 and TRBJ1-3, with 8 bases matching TRBD1. This clonotype originated in a human donor with non-small cell lung cancer that progressed on radiotherapy plus ipilimumab. Source: peripheral blood, taken from a patient treated with radiotherapy plus ipilimumab. The CDR3 DNA sequence: TGTGCCAGCAGCCTGGACAGGGTGCGAAACACCATATATTTT. Its translation: CASSLDRVRNTIYF. The entire variable domain, with the rest obtained from reference TRBV13 and TRBJ1-3, is as follows: AAGVIQSPRHLIKEKRETATLKCYPIPRHDTVYWYQQGPGQDPQFLISFYEKMQSDKGSIPDRFSAQQFSDYHSELNMSSLELGDSALYFCASSLDRVRNTIYFGEGSWLTVV.